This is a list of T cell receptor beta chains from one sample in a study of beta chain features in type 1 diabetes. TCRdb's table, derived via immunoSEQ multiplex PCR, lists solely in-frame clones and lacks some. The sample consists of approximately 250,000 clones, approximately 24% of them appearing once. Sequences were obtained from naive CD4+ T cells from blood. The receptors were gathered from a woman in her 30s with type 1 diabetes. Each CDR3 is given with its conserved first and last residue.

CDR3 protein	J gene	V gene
CASSLIFSQETQYF	TRBJ2-5	TRBV5-4
CAWSVGGAYSNQPQHF	TRBJ1-5	TRBV30
CASSVGTSGAETQYF	TRBJ2-5	TRBV9
CASSAGQGTGELFF	TRBJ2-2	TRBV18
CASSPLAGNGNEQFF	TRBJ2-1	TRBV5-4
CASSPHTGEAFF	TRBJ1-1	TRBV7-9
CASTQLLAGLARDEQFF	TRBJ2-1	TRBV4-1
CASSLGLTREEQYF	TRBJ2-7	TRBV7-9
CASSLAPGNNYGYTF	TRBJ1-2	TRBV5-1
CASSLAGVETQYF	TRBJ2-5	TRBV7-3